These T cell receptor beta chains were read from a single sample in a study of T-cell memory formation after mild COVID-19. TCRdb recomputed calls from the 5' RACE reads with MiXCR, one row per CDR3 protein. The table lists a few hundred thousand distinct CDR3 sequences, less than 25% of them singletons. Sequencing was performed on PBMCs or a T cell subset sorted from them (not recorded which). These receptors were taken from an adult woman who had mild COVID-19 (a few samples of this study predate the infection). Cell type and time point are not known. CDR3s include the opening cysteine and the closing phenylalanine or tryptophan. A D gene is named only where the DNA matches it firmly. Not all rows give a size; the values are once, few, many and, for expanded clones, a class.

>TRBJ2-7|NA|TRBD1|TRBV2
CASTGRDSEGFYEQYF
TGTGCCAGCACCGGACGGGACAGCGAGGGGTTCTACGAGCAGTACTTC
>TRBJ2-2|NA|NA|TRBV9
CASSTRTGELFF
TGTGCCAGCAGCACCCGCACCGGGGAGCTGTTTTTT
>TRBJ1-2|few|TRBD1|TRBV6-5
CASSLGQVPFYGYTF
TGTGCCAGCAGTTTGGGACAGGTGCCATTCTATGGCTACACCTTC
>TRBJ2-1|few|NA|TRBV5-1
CASSLSGALSYNEQFF
TGCGCCAGCAGCTTGTCAGGGGCCCTATCCTACAATGAGCAGTTCTTC
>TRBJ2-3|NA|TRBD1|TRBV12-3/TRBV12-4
CASSRWTGRTDTQYF
TGTGCCAGCAGTAGGTGGACAGGACGCACAGATACGCAGTATTTT
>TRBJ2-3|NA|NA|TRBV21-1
CASSKEDLAQSTDTQYF
TGTGCCAGCAGCAAAGAGGATCTAGCCCAAAGCACAGATACGCAGTATTTT
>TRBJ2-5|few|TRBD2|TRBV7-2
CASSPRTSGSGETQYF
TGTGCCAGCAGCCCCCGGACTAGCGGGAGCGGAGAGACCCAGTACTTC
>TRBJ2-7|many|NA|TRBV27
CASSLSQGAIYEQYF
TGTGCCAGCAGTTTATCTCAGGGTGCCATCTACGAGCAGTACTTC
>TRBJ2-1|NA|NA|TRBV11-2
CASSLKIDNEQFF
TGTGCCAGCAGCTTGAAGATTGATAATGAGCAGTTCTTC
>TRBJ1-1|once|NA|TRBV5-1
CASSLAGSGGPLNTEAFF
TGCGCCAGCAGCTTGGCCGGCTCCGGGGGCCCATTGAACACTGAAGCTTTCTTT
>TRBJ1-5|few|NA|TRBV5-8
CASSLEGGQPQHF
TGTGCCAGCAGCCTCGAGGGCGGGCAGCCCCAGCATTTT
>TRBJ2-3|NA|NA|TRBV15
CATCRMRSTDTQYF
TGTGCCACCTGCCGAATGCGGAGCACAGATACGCAGTATTTT
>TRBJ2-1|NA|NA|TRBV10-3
CAISETVYNEQFF
TGTGCCATCAGTGAAACGGTTTACAATGAGCAGTTCTTC
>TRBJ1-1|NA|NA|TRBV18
CASSPIDTEAFF
TGTGCCAGCTCACCTATTGACACTGAAGCTTTCTTT
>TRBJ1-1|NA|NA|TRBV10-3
CAISGGGNTEAFF
TGTGCCATCAGTGGAGGTGGGAACACTGAAGCTTTCTTT